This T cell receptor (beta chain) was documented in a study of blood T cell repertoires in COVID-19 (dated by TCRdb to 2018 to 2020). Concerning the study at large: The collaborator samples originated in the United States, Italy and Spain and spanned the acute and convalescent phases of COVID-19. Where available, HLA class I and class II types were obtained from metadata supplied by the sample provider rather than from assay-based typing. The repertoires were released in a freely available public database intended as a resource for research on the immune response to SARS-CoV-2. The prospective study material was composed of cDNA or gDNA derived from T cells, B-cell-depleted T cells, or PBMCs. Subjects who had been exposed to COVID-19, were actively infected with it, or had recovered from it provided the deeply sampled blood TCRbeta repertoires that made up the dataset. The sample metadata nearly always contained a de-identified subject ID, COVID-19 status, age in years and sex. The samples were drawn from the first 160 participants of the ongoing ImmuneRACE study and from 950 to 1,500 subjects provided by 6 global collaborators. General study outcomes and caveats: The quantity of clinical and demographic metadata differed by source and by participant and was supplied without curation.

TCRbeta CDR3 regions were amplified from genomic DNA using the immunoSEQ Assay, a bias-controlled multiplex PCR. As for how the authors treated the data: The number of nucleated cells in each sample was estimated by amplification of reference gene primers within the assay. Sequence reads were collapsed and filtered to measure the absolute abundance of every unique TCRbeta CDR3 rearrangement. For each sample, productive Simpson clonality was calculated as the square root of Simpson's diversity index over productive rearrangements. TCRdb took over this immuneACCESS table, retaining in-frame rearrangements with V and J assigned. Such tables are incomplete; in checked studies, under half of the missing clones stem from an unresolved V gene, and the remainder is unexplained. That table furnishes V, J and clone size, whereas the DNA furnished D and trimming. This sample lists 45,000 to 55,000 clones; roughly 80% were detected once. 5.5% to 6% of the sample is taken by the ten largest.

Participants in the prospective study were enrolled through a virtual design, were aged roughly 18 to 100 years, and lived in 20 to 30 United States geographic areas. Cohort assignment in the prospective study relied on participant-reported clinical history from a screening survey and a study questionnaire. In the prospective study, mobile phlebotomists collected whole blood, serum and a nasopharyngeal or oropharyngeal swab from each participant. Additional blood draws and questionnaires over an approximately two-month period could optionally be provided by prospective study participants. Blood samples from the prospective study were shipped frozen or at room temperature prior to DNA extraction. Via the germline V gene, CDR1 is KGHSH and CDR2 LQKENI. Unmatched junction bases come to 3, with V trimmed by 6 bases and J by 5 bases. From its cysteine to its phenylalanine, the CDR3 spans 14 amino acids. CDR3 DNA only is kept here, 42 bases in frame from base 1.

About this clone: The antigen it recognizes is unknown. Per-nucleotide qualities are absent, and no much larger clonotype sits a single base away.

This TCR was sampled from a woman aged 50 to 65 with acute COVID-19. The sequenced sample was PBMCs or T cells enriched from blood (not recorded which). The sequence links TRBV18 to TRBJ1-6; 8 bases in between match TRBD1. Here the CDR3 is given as CASSMGQDNSPLHF. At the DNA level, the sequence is TGTGCCAGCTCGATGGGACAGGATAATTCACCCCTCCACTTT.